Shown below are 20 T cell receptor beta chains from a single sample sequenced in a study of beta chain features in type 1 diabetes. The authors reverse transcribed all of the isolated RNA, so sequencing captured expressed TCRB transcripts. Produced via immunoSEQ multiplex PCR; TCRdb's table is partial and in-frame only. The table shows under 150,000 clones, with under 60% occurring only once. What was sequenced was Tregs from blood. The receptors stem from a man between 18 and 35 years old in good health.

This clone showed up just a few times. The gene calls are TRBV19 and TRBJ1-1; TRBD1 aligns across 10 bases. Germline loops: CDR1 LNHDA, CDR2 SQIVND (reference sequence). The CDR3 runs to 14 residues. J was trimmed by 8 bases and V by 5 bases; bases with no gene match: 8. Written as DNA, the CDR3 is TGTGCCAGTAGTCGGATGGGGACAGGGGAGGAAGCTTTCTTT. Translation gives CASSRMGTGEEAFF.

The rearrangement joins TRBV29-1 to TRBJ1-1, with D hard to call. This CDR3 has 13 amino acids. Germline V gene sequence: CDR1 SQVTM, CDR2 ANQGSEA. The germline V and J ends were trimmed by 1 base and 1 base, with 7 bases remaining between them. CDR3 bases: TGCAGCGTTGAAGGAACAGAGAACACTGAAGCTTTCTTT. This gives the protein CSVEGTENTEAFF.

The CDR3 region has the DNA TGTGCCAGCAGCGCAACCGGGACAGGGCCCTACGAGCAGTACTTC. It is translated as CASSATGTGPYEQYF. The chain carries TRBV7-2 and TRBJ2-7; 9 positions agree with TRBD1. CDR3 length: 15 residues. Germline trimming cut 5 bases from V and 2 bases from J; bases unmatched to any gene: 7. The germline V gene has CDR1 SGHTA and CDR2 FQGNSA.

The rearrangement joins TRBV27 to TRBJ1-1, with 9 bases identical to TRBD1. V lost 4 bases, J lost 5 bases, and 8 bases stayed unmatched. Germline values: CDR1 MNHEY, CDR2 SMNVEV (reference sequence). This CDR3 is 15 amino acids long. CDR3 in amino acids: CASSSQGAMETEAFF. CDR3 coding DNA: TGTGCCAGCAGTTCACAGGGGGCGATGGAAACTGAAGCTTTCTTT.

The chain employs TRBV4-2 and TRBJ1-2; D is undetermined. Looked up from germline, CDR1 is LGHNA and CDR2 is YNFKEQ. Trimming left V 0 bases short and J 5 bases short, with 7 bases between. This CDR3 is 13 amino acids long. The CDR3 bases are TGTGCCAGCAGCCAAGATTCACGGTATGGCTACACCTTC. The encoded protein is CASSQDSRYGYTF.

The chain joins TRBV5-6 to TRBJ1-2; 8 nucleotides align to TRBD1. The CDR3 has 15 residues. Germline V CDR1 and CDR2: SGHDT, YYEEEE. The J segment lost 2 bases and the V segment lost 4 bases, leaving 7 bases of the junction unmatched. The CDR3 nucleotides are TGTGCCAGCAGCCCACGCCGGACAGGGAACTATGGCTACACCTTC. This translates into CASSPRRTGNYGYTF.

The sample holds a few counts of this clone. This chain uses TRBV6-5 with TRBJ1-1, with TRBD1 identical over 9 bases. Germline V CDR1 and CDR2: MNHEY, SVGAGI. With 0 bases clipped from V and 2 bases from J, the junction kept 1 base outside the gene matches. The CDR3 totals 15 residues. The CDR3 sequence is CASSYSGQGNTEAFF. The CDR3 DNA sequence: TGTGCCAGCAGTTACTCGGGACAGGGAAACACTGAAGCTTTCTTT.

The chain links TRBV7-3 to TRBJ2-7; D might be TRBD1 (7 bases). The V gene's germline CDR1 is SGHTA and CDR2 FQGTGA. V was cut by 6 bases and J by 0 bases, with 15 bases left in between. The CDR3 extends over 15 amino acids. This CDR3 reads CASRTQGGSSYEQYF. In DNA form, the CDR3 reads TGTGCCAGCAGAACCCAGGGGGGTAGCTCCTACGAGCAGTACTTC.

This chain uses TRBV27 with TRBJ2-1, with 10 positions matching TRBD2. The CDR3 sequence is 16 residues long. The V and J ends lost 1 base and 5 bases, in that order; junction bases with no gene match: 5. Germline loops: CDR1 MNHEY, CDR2 SMNVEV (reference sequence). This chain's CDR3 is CASSLWALAGHNEQFF. CDR3 coding DNA: TGTGCCAGCAGTTTATGGGCACTAGCGGGGCACAATGAGCAGTTCTTC.

The V gene is TRBV7-9, the J gene TRBJ2-1; 7 positions agree with TRBD1. With 0 bases clipped from V and 3 bases from J, the junction kept 14 bases outside the gene matches. The germline V gene encodes CDR1 SEHNR and CDR2 FQNEAQ (reference sequence). This CDR3 spans 19 amino acids. The CDR3 sequence: CASSLARGSWDSNYNEQFF. For the CDR3, the DNA is TGTGCCAGCAGCTTAGCCAGGGGGTCCTGGGACAGTAACTACAATGAGCAGTTCTTC.

The sample holds one count of this clone. The chain carries TRBV28 and TRBJ2-7; TRBD2 matches 7 bases. The germline V gene encodes CDR1 MDHEN and CDR2 SYDVKM. This CDR3 has 14 residues. V shed 4 bases and J 0 bases; nucleotides not matched to a gene: 3. The CDR3 reads CASSWEGFSYEQYF. Here the CDR3 DNA reads TGTGCCAGCAGTTGGGAGGGGTTCTCCTACGAGCAGTACTTC.

V gene TRBV11-3 combines with J gene TRBJ1-1; 8 nucleotides line up with TRBD1. This CDR3 spans 15 amino acids. With 1 base clipped from V and 1 base from J, the junction kept 2 bases outside the gene matches. Germline CDR1 is SGHNT and CDR2 is YENEEA. The CDR3 sequence: CASSLGTGWNTEAFF. CDR3 sequence (DNA): TGTGCCAGCAGCTTAGGGACAGGGTGGAACACTGAAGCTTTCTTT.

This clone was found a few times. The genes are TRBV4-2 and TRBJ1-1; TRBD1 matches at 8 bases. Trimming took 4 bases from V and 1 from J; bases not matched to a gene: 2. Germline loops: CDR1 LGHNA, CDR2 YNFKEQ. CDR3 length: 14 residues. The CDR3 sequence is CASSPTGENTEAFF. The CDR3 DNA is TGTGCCAGCAGCCCGACAGGGGAGAACACTGAAGCTTTCTTT.

The chain joins TRBV18 to TRBJ2-7; D is unclear. Germline CDR1 KGHSH, CDR2 LQKENI. Trimming shortened V by 0 bases and J by 0 bases, and 3 bases separated the two germline ends. The CDR3 extends over 13 amino acids. Here the CDR3 reads CASSPPLSYEQYF. In DNA form, the CDR3 reads TGTGCCAGCTCACCACCCCTCTCCTACGAGCAGTACTTC.

This clone was counted only a few times. The chain uses TRBV7-9 and TRBJ1-1; 7 bases agree with TRBD1. J was trimmed by 5 bases and V by 2 bases; bases with no gene match: 5. Per germline, CDR1 SEHNR and CDR2 FQNEAQ (reference sequence). This CDR3 region has 14 residues. The CDR3 bases are TGTGCCAGCAGCTTACGAGGGGGCGCGACTGAAGCTTTCTTT. Translating gives CASSLRGGATEAFF. The full variable domain, completed using reference TRBV7-9 and TRBJ1-1, is DTGVSQNPRHKITKRGQNVTFRCDPISEHNRLYWYRQTLGQGPEFLTYFQNEAQLEKSRLLSDRFSAERPKGSFSTLEIQRTEQGDSAMYLCASSLRGGATEAFFGQGTRLTVV.

V gene TRBV29-1 combines with J gene TRBJ2-7, with a possible D match to TRBD2 (5 bases). V was clipped by 7 bases and J by 3 bases, with 10 bases between them. Germline CDR1 SQVTM, CDR2 ANQGSEA. The CDR3 runs 11 residues. In nucleotides, the CDR3 is TGCAGCGCTGGGGAGCTCTACGAGCAGTACTTC. As protein: CSAGELYEQYF.

This clone appeared a few times. The chain combines TRBV7-3 with TRBJ2-3, with TRBD2 identical over 8 bases. Germline V gives CDR1 SGHTA, CDR2 FQGTGA. V was pared by 5 bases and J by 6 bases, with 13 bases of the junction left unmatched. The CDR3 consists of 16 residues. Here the CDR3 reads CASSPLMGGRRDTQYF. CDR3 bases: TGTGCCAGCAGCCCGTTAATGGGCGGGAGGCGTGATACGCAGTATTTT.

J is TRBJ2-1 and V is TRBV4-3; no clear D. The CDR3 runs 13 residues. Trimming stripped 0 bases from V and 7 bases from J, with 7 bases between. Looked up from germline, CDR1 is LGHNA and CDR2 is YSLEER. This chain's CDR3 is CASSQDLGNEQFF. The CDR3 DNA reads as TGCGCCAGCAGCCAAGATCTCGGGAATGAGCAGTTCTTC.

The V and J genes are TRBV29-1 and TRBJ1-2; D ambiguous. The germline CDR1 and CDR2 sequences are SQVTM and ANQGSEA. V shed 4 bases and J shed 7 bases, with 16 bases lying between them. The CDR3 contains 13 residues. The CDR3 spells CSVGAGGSGGYTF. Written as DNA, the CDR3 is TGCAGCGTTGGGGCAGGTGGAAGTGGTGGCTACACCTTC.

The V call is TRBV27, the J call TRBJ2-3; a possible D gene is TRBD1 (5 bases). Trimming left V 6 bases short and J 8 bases short, with 12 bases between. The V gene's germline CDR1 is MNHEY and CDR2 SMNVEV (reference sequence). This CDR3 is 12 amino acids long. The CDR3 sequence: CASRQSQGTQYF. The CDR3 DNA reads as TGTGCCAGCAGGCAGTCCCAGGGTACGCAGTATTTT.